A single T cell receptor beta chain is shown here with its context. This sample is drawn from a study of control samples from healthy donors and cancer patients. Assay: immunoSEQ multiplex PCR; the TCRdb copy retains only in-frame clones and omits some. The data hold 120,000 or so clones, with about 90% observed a single time. The CDR3 covers 11 residues. Trimming cost V 7 bases and J 9 bases, with 12 bases left between them. Looked up from germline, CDR1 is LGHDT and CDR2 is YNNKEL (reference sequence). This receptor was obtained from a man aged 18-30 years in good health. The material sequenced was blood. The chain is built from TRBV3-1 (or the pseudogene TRBV3-2) and TRBJ2-5; D is ambiguous. The CDR3 nucleotides are TGTGCCAGCACCTGGGGTAGGGCCCAGTACTTC. It is translated as CASTWGRAQYF.